The T cell receptor beta chain under discussion was sequenced for a study of cytomegalovirus exposure and HLA in healthy donors. A few counts support this clone. What it recognizes is unknown. Overall study findings and caveats: Segments of the TCR beta V type were, in most cases, productive about 87% or about 30% of the time in an earlier analysis.

The V gene's germline CDR1 is SGHRS and CDR2 YFSETQ. The CDR3 is 13 residues long. V shed 0 bases and J shed 3 bases, with 7 bases lying between them. Primers: 60 Vbeta forward and 13 Jbeta reverse. Sequencing was performed with immunoSEQ multiplex PCR; in TCRdb, only in-frame clones are kept and a portion is missing. Of under 200,000 clones in the sample, around 65% were seen once. The sequence was obtained from a woman aged 40 to 50 in good health and CMV-seropositive. This rearrangement joins TRBV5-1 to TRBJ2-7; no reliable D call. Specimen: PBMCs. This chain's CDR3 is CASSLDPSYEQYF. CDR3 bases: TGCGCCAGCAGCTTGGACCCCAGCTACGAGCAGTACTTC.